One and the same sample provided the 29 T cell receptor beta chains below, sequenced in a study of CD8+ T cells in alopecia areata. Specified treatment: oral pan-JAK inhibitor, 5-10 mg twice daily. Extraction and reverse transcription of RNA yielded cDNA as the sequencing template. Assay used: immunoSEQ multiplex PCR; TCRdb lists only in-frame clones, some missing. The table lists around 200,000 clones, around 60% of them singletons. The source material was CD8+ T cells sorted from blood, sampled at week 24, from a patient treated with tofacitinib. These receptors were taken from a human donor with alopecia areata.

This chain connects TRBV30 to TRBJ1-1; tentative D call: TRBD1 (5 bases). The CDR3 totals 15 residues. Trimming took 4 bases from V and 0 from J, leaving 15 bases between them. CDR1 and CDR2 (germline): GTSNPN, SVGIG (reference sequence). CDR3 coding DNA: TGTGCCTGGATGACAGACGGGGGGATGAACACTGAAGCTTTCTTT. Translating gives CAWMTDGGMNTEAFF.

V and J are TRBV29-1 and TRBJ2-7, with D uncertain. CDR3 size: 13 residues. Trimming removed 4 bases at V and 4 bases at J, with 14 bases between. CDR1 is SQVTM and CDR2 is ANQGSEA in the germline V gene. The CDR3 protein is CSVGQAGVYEQYF. CDR3 bases: TGCAGCGTTGGTCAAGCTGGGGTTTACGAGCAGTACTTC.

This sequence joins TRBV4-1 and TRBJ2-7; 10 nucleotides match TRBD1. Trimming took 1 base from V and 0 from J; bases not matched to a gene: 3. Germline-derived CDR1 and CDR2 are MGHRA and YSYEKL. This CDR3 is 16 amino acids long. The DNA for the CDR3 is TGCGCCAGCAGCCAAGGACGGACAGGGGGCTCCTACGAGCAGTACTTC. Translating gives CASSQGRTGGSYEQYF.

On this clone itself: Other DNA variants within this sample encode the same CDR3. The chain combines TRBV5-6 with TRBJ1-5; D remains ambiguous. Per the germline V gene, CDR1 is SGHDT and CDR2 is YYEEEE. There are 12 residues in the CDR3. The germline V and J ends were trimmed by 0 bases and 6 bases, with 4 bases remaining between them. The CDR3 coding sequence is TGTGCCAGCAGCTTGGGGAGTCAGCCCCAGCATTTT. This translates into CASSLGSQPQHF.

This chain links TRBV5-1 with TRBJ2-7; 7 positions match TRBD1. Germline CDR1 SGHRS, CDR2 YFSETQ. V trimming: 4 bases; J trimming: 6 bases; junction bases outside the gene matches: 10. This CDR3 comprises 14 residues. CDR3 DNA sequence: TGCGCCAGCAGCCTCCGGGACAGAGGACGCGAGCAGTACTTC. It codes for CASSLRDRGREQYF.

The CDR3 spells CSVRGAETQYF. The CDR3 nucleotides are TGCAGCGTTCGGGGAGCAGAGACCCAGTACTTC. The chain recombines TRBV29-1 with TRBJ2-5; D possibly corresponds to TRBD2 (5 bases). Trimming removed 5 bases from V and 4 bases from J, with 8 bases in between. This CDR3 spans 11 amino acids. The germline CDR1 and CDR2 sequences are SQVTM and ANQGSEA. Complete variable domain (other parts from reference TRBV29-1 and TRBJ2-5): SAVISQKPSRDICQRGTSLTIQCQVDSQVTMMFWYRQQPGQSLTLIATANQGSEATYESGFVIDKFPISRPNLTFSTLTVSNMSPEDSSIYLCSVRGAETQYFGPGTRLLVL.

The rearrangement joins TRBV6-5 to TRBJ2-7; D unclear. The CDR3 consists of 13 residues. In germline, CDR1 is MNHEY, CDR2 SVGAGI. Trimming left V 2 bases short and J 7 bases short, with 12 bases between. The CDR3 region has the DNA TGTGCCAGCAGTTACCTTCCGGGTAGGGAGCAGTACTTC. Translated, it gives CASSYLPGREQYF.

This chain links TRBV27 with TRBJ2-5, with D possibly matching TRBD2 (6 bases). CDR3 size: 14 residues. V was cut by 3 bases and J by 5 bases, with 13 bases left in between. Germline assignment: CDR1 MNHEY and CDR2 SMNVEV (reference sequence). The CDR3 spells CASSLGGVRETQYF. The CDR3 DNA is TGTGCCAGCAGTTTGGGGGGAGTTCGGGAGACCCAGTACTTC.

This chain uses TRBV14 with TRBJ1-2; D remains unclear. This CDR3 has 14 amino acids. Germline V gives CDR1 SGHDN, CDR2 FVKESK. V was trimmed by 3 bases and J by 0 bases, leaving 8 bases between them. CDR3 protein: CASSHQAPNYGYTF. In DNA, the CDR3 is TGTGCCAGCAGCCATCAGGCCCCTAACTATGGCTACACCTTC.

This chain uses TRBV5-1 with TRBJ2-7; 7 nucleotides match TRBD2. From germline, CDR1 is SGHRS and CDR2 YFSETQ. V trimming: 0 bases; J trimming: 6 bases; junction bases outside the gene matches: 9. CDR3 length: 15 residues. The CDR3 loop is CASSLGSGALVEQYF. In nucleotides, the CDR3 is TGCGCCAGCAGCTTGGGGAGCGGGGCGTTGGTCGAGCAGTACTTC. Full variable domain (remainder filled in from reference TRBV5-1 and TRBJ2-7): KAGVTQTPRYLIKTRGQQVTLSCSPISGHRSVSWYQQTPGQGLQFLFEYFSETQRNKGNFPGRFSGRQFSNSRSEMNVSTLELGDSALYLCASSLGSGALVEQYFGPGTRLTVT.

The chain uses TRBV28 and TRBJ2-4, with D possibly being TRBD2 (5 bases). Germline-derived CDR1 and CDR2 are MDHEN and SYDVKM. Deletions cut 10 bases from V and 1 base from J, with 14 bases between. The CDR3 loop spans 14 amino acids. The CDR3 loop reads CATSWTLAKNIQYF. The CDR3 DNA is TGTGCCACCTCGTGGACTCTGGCCAAAAACATTCAGTACTTC.

The chain couples TRBV14 to TRBJ2-5, with D maybe TRBD2 (5 bases). This CDR3 is built from 14 residues. Germline assignment: CDR1 SGHDN and CDR2 FVKESK. The V and J ends lost 1 base and 5 bases respectively, with 11 bases between them. DNA of the CDR3: TGTGCCAGCAGCCAAGGCTGGAGGTGGGAGACCCAGTACTTC. It encodes CASSQGWRWETQYF.

The chain joins TRBV15 to TRBJ1-6; D may be TRBD1 (6 bases). The CDR3 is 15 residues long. The germline V gene has CDR1 LNHNV and CDR2 YYDKDF (reference sequence). Trimming pared 0 bases from V and 10 bases from J, leaving 13 bases between. The CDR3 here is CATSREGGGGSPLHF. Written as DNA, the CDR3 is TGTGCCACCAGCAGAGAAGGGGGGGGTGGCTCACCCCTCCACTTT.

J is TRBJ2-1 and V is TRBV5-6; the D call may be TRBD1 or TRBD2 (5 bases each). Germline assignment: CDR1 SGHDT and CDR2 YYEEEE. Trimming took off 2 bases at V and 6 bases at J, with 9 bases between the two ends. The CDR3 has 13 residues. The CDR3 nucleotides are TGTGCCAGCAGCTTTGGGGGAAGCAATGAGCAGTTCTTC. Amino acids: CASSFGGSNEQFF.

A note on this clone: At the DNA level, this CDR3 is encoded by other sequences in the same sample as well. This chain links TRBV7-9 with TRBJ2-2, with D unresolved. V lost 3 bases to trimming and J lost 5 bases, with 4 bases between them. The CDR3 covers 12 residues. Germline assignment: CDR1 SEHNR and CDR2 FQNEAQ (reference sequence). CDR3 sequence: CASSLGTGELFF. The CDR3 DNA sequence: TGTGCCAGCAGCTTGGGGACCGGGGAGCTGTTTTTT.

This clone was recorded a few times. V is TRBV5-6 and J is TRBJ1-5; no clear D gene. The CDR3 totals 14 residues. The germline V and J ends were trimmed by 2 bases and 6 bases, with 12 bases remaining between them. The germline CDR1 and CDR2 sequences are SGHDT and YYEEEE. DNA of the CDR3: TGTGCCAGCAGCTTAATGGCAGGCCGTCAGCCCCAGCATTTT. Translation gives CASSLMAGRQPQHF.

The genes are TRBV7-9 and TRBJ1-2; 11 bases are shared with TRBD1. V trimming: 5 bases; J trimming: 8 bases; junction bases outside the gene matches: 10. In germline, CDR1 is SEHNR, CDR2 FQNEAQ (reference sequence). The CDR3 length is 15 residues. The CDR3 nucleotides read TGTGCCAGCAGCCCCGGACAGGGGGCTTTGGGGGGCTACACCTTC. Protein: CASSPGQGALGGYTF.

As concerns this clone: Other DNA sequences in this specimen translate into the identical CDR3. CDR3 residues: CSVEGTGELFF. The CDR3 DNA sequence: TGCAGCGTTGAGGGCACCGGGGAGCTGTTTTTT. V usage is TRBV29-1 and J usage is TRBJ2-2, with D uncertain. CDR3 size: 11 residues. Germline assignment: CDR1 SQVTM and CDR2 ANQGSEA. Trimming stripped 3 bases from V and 4 bases from J, with 3 bases between.

Concerning this clone itself: The same CDR3 arises from other DNA sequences in this sample as well. The V and J genes are TRBV5-1 and TRBJ2-7, with a possible D match to TRBD1 (6 bases). V was clipped by 4 bases and J by 1 base, with 9 bases between them. This CDR3 contains 13 residues. The germline V gene encodes CDR1 SGHRS and CDR2 YFSETQ. The chain's CDR3 is CASSGTGSYEQYF. CDR3 sequence (DNA): TGCGCCAGCAGCGGAACAGGGTCCTACGAGCAGTACTTC.

The V call is TRBV4-1, the J call TRBJ1-1; unclear D gene. The CDR3 loop spans 15 amino acids. Per germline, CDR1 MGHRA and CDR2 YSYEKL. V lost 0 bases to trimming and J lost 8 bases, with 16 bases between them. The DNA for the CDR3 is TGCGCCAGCAGCCAAGAGGGTTTCGCAGATACCGAAGCTTTCTTT. Translated, it gives CASSQEGFADTEAFF.

The V and J genes are TRBV4-2 and TRBJ1-6; a weak D match, TRBD1 (6 bases). Germline V gives CDR1 LGHNA, CDR2 YNFKEQ. The CDR3 is 14 residues long. Between the trimmed V and J ends, which lost 2 bases and 14 bases, there was a span of 16 bases. CDR3 protein: CASSQKGDKAALHF. The CDR3 DNA reads TGTGCCAGCAGCCAAAAAGGGGACAAGGCAGCCCTCCACTTT.

This clone was counted only a few times. This chain joins TRBV4-1 and TRBJ1-6, with D unresolved. The CDR3 has 13 residues. Trimming shortened V by 1 base and J by 7 bases, and 5 bases separated the two germline ends. Germline CDR1 is MGHRA and CDR2 is YSYEKL. CDR3 amino acids: CASSQGSNSPLHF. The CDR3 DNA is TGCGCCAGCAGCCAAGGGTCCAATTCACCCCTCCACTTT.

This clone has only a few counts. The chain carries TRBV19 and TRBJ1-4, with D unclear. The CDR3 length is 12 residues. The ends were cut back, 2 bases at V and 8 bases at J, with 6 bases in the middle. Germline assignment: CDR1 LNHDA and CDR2 SQIVND (reference sequence). CDR3 region: CASSIFGEKLFF. The CDR3 nucleotides are TGTGCCAGTAGTATATTCGGGGAAAAACTGTTTTTT. The full variable domain, rest sourced from reference TRBV19 and TRBJ1-4, is DGGITQSPKYLFRKEGQNVTLSCEQNLNHDAMYWYRQDPGQGLRLIYYSQIVNDFQKGDIAEGYSVSREKKESFPLTVTSAQKNPTAFYLCASSIFGEKLFFGSGTQLSVL.

The rearrangement uses TRBV5-4 and TRBJ1-1; unclear D gene. The CDR3 sequence is 13 residues long. The V and J ends lost 2 bases and 6 bases respectively, with 11 bases between them. In germline, CDR1 is SGHNT, CDR2 YYREEE (reference sequence). The CDR3 sequence is CASSLVTGSEAFF. CDR3 bases: TGTGCCAGCAGCTTAGTCACCGGGTCTGAAGCTTTCTTT.

This clone was seen once. This chain connects TRBV9 to TRBJ2-3, with 8 bases lining up with TRBD1. The CDR3 consists of 15 residues. V was clipped by 3 bases and J by 6 bases; unmatched bases: 9. Germline V gene data show CDR1 as SGDLS and CDR2 as YYNGEE. This CDR3 reads CASSAGGGGRDTQYF. The CDR3 bases are TGTGCCAGCAGCGCAGGGGGCGGTGGTCGGGATACGCAGTATTTT.

The V call is TRBV4-1, the J call TRBJ2-2; 7 bases match TRBD1. V trimming: 0 bases; J trimming: 4 bases; junction bases outside the gene matches: 8. Germline-derived CDR1 and CDR2 are MGHRA and YSYEKL. The CDR3 has 17 residues. For the CDR3, the DNA is TGCGCCAGCAGCCAAGAGGAGAGACAGGGAGTCACCGGGGAGCTGTTTTTT. Amino acid sequence: CASSQEERQGVTGELFF.

The J gene is TRBJ1-1, the V gene TRBV5-6; D might be TRBD1 (6 bases). The V gene's germline CDR1 is SGHDT and CDR2 YYEEEE. The V end lost 5 bases, the J end lost 6 bases, and 17 bases lay between the germline ends. The CDR3 runs 14 residues. The CDR3 region has the DNA TGTGCCAGCAGGCCCGACAGGAAATTCGCTGAAGCTTTCTTT. Its protein is CASRPDRKFAEAFF.

The CDR3 region has the DNA TGTGCCAGCTCCCTAGGCAACGAAGATACGCAGTATTTT. Protein: CASSLGNEDTQYF. V gene TRBV7-9 combines with J gene TRBJ2-3; unclear D gene. CDR1 and CDR2 from the germline V gene are SEHNR and FQNEAQ (reference sequence). The germline V and J ends were trimmed by 8 bases and 5 bases, with 14 bases remaining between them. The CDR3 sequence is 13 residues long.

J is TRBJ1-1 and V is TRBV28; 8 bases map to TRBD1. The length of the CDR3 is 13 residues. V trimming: 3 bases; J trimming: 4 bases; junction bases outside the gene matches: 1. Germline V lookup: CDR1 MDHEN, CDR2 SYDVKM. The CDR3 protein is CASSLTGVTEAFF. For the CDR3, the DNA is TGTGCCAGCAGTTTGACAGGGGTCACTGAAGCTTTCTTT.